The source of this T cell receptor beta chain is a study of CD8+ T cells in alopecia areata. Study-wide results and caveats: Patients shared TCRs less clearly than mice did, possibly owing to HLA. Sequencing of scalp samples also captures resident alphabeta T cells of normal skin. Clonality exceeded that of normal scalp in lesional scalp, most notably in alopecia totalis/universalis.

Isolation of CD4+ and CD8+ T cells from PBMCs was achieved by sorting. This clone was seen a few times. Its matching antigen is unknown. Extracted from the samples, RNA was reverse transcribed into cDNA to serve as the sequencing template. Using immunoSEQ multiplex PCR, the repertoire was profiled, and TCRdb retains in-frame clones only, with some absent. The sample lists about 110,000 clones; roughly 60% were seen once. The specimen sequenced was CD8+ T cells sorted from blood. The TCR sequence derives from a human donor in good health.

CDR3 region: CASSTGQGRHTEAFF. CDR3 DNA: TGTGCCAGCAGCACGGGACAGGGGAGGCACACTGAAGCTTTCTTT. The rearrangement uses TRBV5-4 and TRBJ1-1, with 10 bases matching TRBD1. The CDR3 loop spans 15 amino acids. The trim removed 4 bases at V and 3 bases at J, leaving 6 bases unmatched. Germline V lookup: CDR1 SGHNT, CDR2 YYREEE (reference sequence).